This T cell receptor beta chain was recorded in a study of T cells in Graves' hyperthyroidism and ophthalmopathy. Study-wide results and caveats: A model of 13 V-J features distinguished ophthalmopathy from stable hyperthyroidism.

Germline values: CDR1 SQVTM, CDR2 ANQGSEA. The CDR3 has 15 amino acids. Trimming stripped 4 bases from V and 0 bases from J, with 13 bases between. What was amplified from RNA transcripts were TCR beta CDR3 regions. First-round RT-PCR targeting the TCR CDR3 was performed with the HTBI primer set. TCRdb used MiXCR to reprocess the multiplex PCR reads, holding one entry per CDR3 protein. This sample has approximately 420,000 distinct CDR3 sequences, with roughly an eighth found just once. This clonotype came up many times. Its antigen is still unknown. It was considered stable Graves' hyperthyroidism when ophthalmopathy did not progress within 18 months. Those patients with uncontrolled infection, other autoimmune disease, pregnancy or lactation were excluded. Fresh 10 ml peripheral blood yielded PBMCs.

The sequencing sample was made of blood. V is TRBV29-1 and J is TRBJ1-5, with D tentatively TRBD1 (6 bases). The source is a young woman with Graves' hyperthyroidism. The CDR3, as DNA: TGCAGCGTTGCCCTGGGAGGGGGTAGCAATCAGCCCCAGCATTTT. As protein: CSVALGGGSNQPQHF. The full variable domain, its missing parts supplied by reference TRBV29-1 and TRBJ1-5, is SAVISQKPSRDICQRGTSLTIQCQVDSQVTMMFWYRQQPGQSLTLIATANQGSEATYESGFVIDKFPISRPNLTFSTLTVSNMSPEDSSIYLCSVALGGGSNQPQHFGDGTRLSIL.